This T cell receptor (beta chain) was captured by sequencing in a study of blood T cell repertoires in COVID-19. Trimming took off 4 bases at V and 5 bases at J, with 8 bases between the two ends. The CDR3 spans 12 residues. CDR1 and CDR2 (germline): MNHNY, SVGAGI (reference sequence). Under the authors' procedure: Estimates of nucleated cell counts were drawn from the amplification of reference gene primers. The repertoire was sequenced with immunoSEQ multiplex PCR; TCRdb's copy has only in-frame clones and lacks some. V and J calls and clone size come straight from that table; D and trimming were deduced from the DNA. The sample lists about 160,000 clones, approximately 85% seen once, with about 6.9% in the top ten.

This TCR came from a man older than 75 with COVID-19, enrolled during active disease. The chain has TRBV6-6 and TRBJ2-5, with no clear D. The sample consisted of peripheral blood. This CDR3 is CASSSGRETQYF. The CDR3 nucleotides read TGTGCCAGCAGTTCAGGTCGGGAGACCCAGTACTTC.